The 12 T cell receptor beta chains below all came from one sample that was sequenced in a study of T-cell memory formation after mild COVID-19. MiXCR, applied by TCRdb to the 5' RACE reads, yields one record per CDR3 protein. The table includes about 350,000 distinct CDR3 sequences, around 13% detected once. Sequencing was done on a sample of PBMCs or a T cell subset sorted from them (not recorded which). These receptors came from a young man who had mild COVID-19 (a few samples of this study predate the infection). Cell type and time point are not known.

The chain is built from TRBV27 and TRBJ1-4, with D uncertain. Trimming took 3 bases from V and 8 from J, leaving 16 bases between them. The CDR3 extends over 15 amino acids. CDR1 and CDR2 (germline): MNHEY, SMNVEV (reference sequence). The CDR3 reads CASSFQQAPDEKLFF. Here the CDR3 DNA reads TGTGCCAGCAGTTTCCAGCAGGCCCCTGACGAAAAACTGTTTTTT.

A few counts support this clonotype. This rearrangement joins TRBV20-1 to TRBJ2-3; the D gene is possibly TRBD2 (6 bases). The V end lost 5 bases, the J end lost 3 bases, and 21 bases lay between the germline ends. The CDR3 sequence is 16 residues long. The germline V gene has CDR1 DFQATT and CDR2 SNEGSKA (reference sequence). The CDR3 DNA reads TGCAGTGCTTTCTTCGGGTGGGGGGATCCGACAGATACGCAGTATTTT. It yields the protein CSAFFGWGDPTDTQYF.

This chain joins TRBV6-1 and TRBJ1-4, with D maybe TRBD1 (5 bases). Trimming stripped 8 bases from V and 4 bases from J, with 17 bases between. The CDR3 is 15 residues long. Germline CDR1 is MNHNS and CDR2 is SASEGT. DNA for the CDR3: TGTGCCAGCCTACCGGGGGTACAGCTTAATGAAAAACTGTTTTTT. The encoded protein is CASLPGVQLNEKLFF.

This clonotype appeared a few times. Written as DNA, the CDR3 is TGTGCCAGCAGCCAAGAGAGCAGAGAGGAGACCCAGTACTTC. It encodes CASSQESREETQYF. V usage is TRBV4-2 and J usage is TRBJ2-5; D is ambiguous. The CDR3 consists of 14 residues. Germline lookup yields CDR1 LGHNA and CDR2 YNFKEQ. Between the trimmed V and J ends, which lost 0 bases and 5 bases, there was a span of 10 bases.

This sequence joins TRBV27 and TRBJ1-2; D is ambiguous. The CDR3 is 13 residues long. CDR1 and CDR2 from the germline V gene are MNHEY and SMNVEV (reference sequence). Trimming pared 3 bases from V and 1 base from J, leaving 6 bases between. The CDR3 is CASSFKVNYGYTF. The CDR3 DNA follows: TGTGCCAGCAGTTTCAAAGTTAACTATGGCTACACCTTC.

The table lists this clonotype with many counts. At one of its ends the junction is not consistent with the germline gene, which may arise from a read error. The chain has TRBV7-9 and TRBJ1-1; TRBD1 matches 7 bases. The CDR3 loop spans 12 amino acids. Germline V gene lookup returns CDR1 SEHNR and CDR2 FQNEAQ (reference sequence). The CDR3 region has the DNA TGCGCCAGCAGCCCAGGGGGCACTGAAGCTTTCTTT. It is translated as CASSPGGTEAFF.

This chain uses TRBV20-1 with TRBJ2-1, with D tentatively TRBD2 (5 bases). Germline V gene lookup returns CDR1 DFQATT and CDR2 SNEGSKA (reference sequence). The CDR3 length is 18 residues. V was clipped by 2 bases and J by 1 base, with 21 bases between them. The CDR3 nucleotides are TGCAGTGCTAGACCCAATGGGCCGAGCGGCGATTCCTACAATGAGCAGTTCTTC. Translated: CSARPNGPSGDSYNEQFF.

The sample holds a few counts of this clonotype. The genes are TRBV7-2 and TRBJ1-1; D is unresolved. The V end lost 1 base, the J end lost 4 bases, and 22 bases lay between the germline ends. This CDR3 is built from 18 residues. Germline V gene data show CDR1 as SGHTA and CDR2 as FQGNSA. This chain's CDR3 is CASSLGVSRHQAITEAFF. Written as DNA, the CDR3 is TGTGCCAGCAGCTTAGGCGTTTCGAGACACCAGGCGATCACTGAAGCTTTCTTT.

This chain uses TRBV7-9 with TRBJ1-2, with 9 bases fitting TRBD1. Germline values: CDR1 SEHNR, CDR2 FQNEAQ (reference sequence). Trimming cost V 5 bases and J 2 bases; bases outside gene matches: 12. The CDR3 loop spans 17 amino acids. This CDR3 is CASSPPRGQGRNYGYTF. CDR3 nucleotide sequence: TGTGCCAGCAGCCCCCCTCGCGGACAGGGGCGGAACTATGGCTACACCTTC.

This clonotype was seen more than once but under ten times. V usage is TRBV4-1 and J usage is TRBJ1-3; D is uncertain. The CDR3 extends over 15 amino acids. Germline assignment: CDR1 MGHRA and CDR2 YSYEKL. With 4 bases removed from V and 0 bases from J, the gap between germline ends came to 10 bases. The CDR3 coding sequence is TGCGCCAGCAGCCGGACCGAGGGCTCTGGAAACACCATATATTTT. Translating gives CASSRTEGSGNTIYF.

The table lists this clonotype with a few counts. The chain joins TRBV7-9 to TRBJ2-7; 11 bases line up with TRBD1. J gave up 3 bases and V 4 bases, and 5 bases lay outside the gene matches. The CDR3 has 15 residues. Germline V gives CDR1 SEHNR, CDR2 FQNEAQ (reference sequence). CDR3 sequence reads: CASSSGQGVNYEQYF. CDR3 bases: TGTGCCAGCAGCTCGGGACAGGGGGTAAACTACGAGCAGTACTTC.

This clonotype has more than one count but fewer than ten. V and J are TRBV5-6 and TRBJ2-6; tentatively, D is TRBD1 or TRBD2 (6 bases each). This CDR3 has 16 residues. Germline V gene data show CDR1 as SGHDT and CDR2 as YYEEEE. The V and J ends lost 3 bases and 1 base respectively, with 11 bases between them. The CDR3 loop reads CASSSKGGSGANVLTF. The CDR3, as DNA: TGTGCCAGCAGCTCTAAGGGGGGTTCTGGGGCCAACGTCCTGACTTTC.